These 12 T cell receptor beta chains were sequenced from one sample in a study of technical replicates of blood from several donors. TCRdb keeps only in-frame clones here, not all; method: immunoSEQ multiplex PCR. The sample records 95,000 to 100,000 clones, under 97% being singletons. The material sequenced was T cells isolated from PBMCs. The receptor set was obtained from a human donor in good health.

The count of this clone is one. The chain combines TRBV19 with TRBJ2-3; D ambiguous. The CDR3 consists of 14 residues. V shed 5 bases and J shed 1 base, with 10 bases lying between them. Germline V lookup: CDR1 LNHDA, CDR2 SQIVND (reference sequence). CDR3 amino acids: CASSSRQRTDTQYF. CDR3 bases: TGTGCCAGTAGTTCCCGACAACGCACAGATACGCAGTATTTT.

This chain uses TRBV5-6 with TRBJ2-1; D gene ambiguous. The CDR3 loop spans 15 amino acids. Germline CDR1 SGHDT, CDR2 YYEEEE. Trimming left V 3 bases short and J 0 bases short, with 10 bases between. CDR3 nucleotides: TGTGCCAGCAGCTCCGACTGGAGCTCCTACAATGAGCAGTTCTTC. Protein sequence: CASSSDWSSYNEQFF.

The chain is built from TRBV28 and TRBJ1-2, with 9 bases aligning to TRBD1. CDR3 length: 14 residues. With V trimmed by 5 bases and J by 3 bases, 4 bases remained unmatched. Looked up from germline, CDR1 is MDHEN and CDR2 is SYDVKM. The CDR3 bases are TGTGCCAGCAGTAGGACAGGGGTTGACTATGGCTACACCTTC. Its translation: CASSRTGVDYGYTF.

The table lists this clone with a count of one. The rearrangement joins TRBV6-6 to TRBJ2-5; D possibly corresponds to TRBD1 (5 bases). Germline CDR1 is MNHNY and CDR2 is SVGAGI (reference sequence). The CDR3 contains 11 residues. V gave up 6 bases and J gave up 5 bases, with 7 bases separating them. For the CDR3, the DNA is TGTGCCAGCAGGGCAGGGGAGACCCAGTACTTC. This codes for CASRAGETQYF.

This sequence joins TRBV28 and TRBJ2-1; a weak D match, TRBD2 (5 bases). V was trimmed by 10 bases and J by 3 bases, leaving 19 bases between them. The CDR3 runs 15 residues. CDR1 and CDR2 (germline): MDHEN, SYDVKM. The CDR3 nucleotides read TGTGCCACCAAGACGGACGGGAAGTTCTACAATGAGCAGTTCTTC. This codes for CATKTDGKFYNEQFF.

The chain couples TRBV6-5 to TRBJ2-3; maybe TRBD1 (7 bases). Germline V lookup: CDR1 MNHEY, CDR2 SVGAGI. Trimming took off 2 bases at V and 5 bases at J, with 11 bases between the two ends. The CDR3 has 14 residues. The CDR3 region is CASSYTQGGDTQYF. For the CDR3, the DNA is TGTGCCAGCAGTTACACGCAGGGGGGAGATACGCAGTATTTT.

The chain recombines TRBV2 with TRBJ1-5, with D hard to call. Germline lookup yields CDR1 SNHLY and CDR2 FYNNEI. The V gene lost 4 bases and the J gene lost 7 bases, with 8 bases spanning the gap. CDR3 length: 12 residues. CDR3 DNA: TGTGCCAGCAGTGGGGAGGGACAGCCCCAGCATTTT. The encoded protein is CASSGEGQPQHF.

This sequence joins TRBV9 and TRBJ1-6, with 10 bases identical to TRBD1. Germline CDR1 and CDR2: SGDLS and YYNGEE. V shed 3 bases and J 6 bases; nucleotides not matched to a gene: 3. The CDR3 has 15 residues. The CDR3 DNA follows: TGTGCCAGCAGCGATGGGACAGGGGTTAATTCACCCCTCCACTTT. Translating gives CASSDGTGVNSPLHF.

The V call is TRBV6-4, the J call TRBJ2-1; 7 bases align to TRBD2. Unmatched junction bases numbered 9, after V lost 2 bases and J lost 5 bases. The CDR3 loop spans 16 amino acids. CDR1 and CDR2 (germline): MRHNA, SNTAGT. The CDR3 DNA reads as TGTGCCAGCAGTGACGAAGGCGGGAGCGCCCACAATGAGCAGTTCTTC. This encodes CASSDEGGSAHNEQFF.

The rearrangement links TRBV11-3 to TRBJ1-1; the D gene is possibly TRBD1 (5 bases). The length of the CDR3 is 15 residues. Trimming took 2 bases from V and 3 from J, leaving 13 bases between them. Germline-derived CDR1 and CDR2 are SGHNT and YENEEA. CDR3: CASSLNQGWDTEAFF. DNA of the CDR3: TGTGCCAGCAGCTTAAATCAGGGTTGGGACACTGAAGCTTTCTTT.

The chain carries TRBV15 and TRBJ2-1; tentatively, D is TRBD1 (5 bases). The germline gives CDR1 LNHNV, CDR2 YYDKDF (reference sequence). The CDR3 contains 15 residues. V dropped 8 bases and J dropped 4 bases, with 18 bases sitting between them. CDR3 in amino acids: CATVGLPRPYNEQFF. The CDR3 nucleotides read TGTGCCACCGTGGGGCTACCGCGGCCTTACAATGAGCAGTTCTTC. Full variable domain (rest looked up from reference TRBV15 and TRBJ2-1): DAMVIQNPRYQVTQFGKPVTLSCSQTLNHNVMYWYQQKSSQAPKLLFHYYDKDFNNEADTPDNFQSRRPNTSFCFLDIRSPGLGDTAMYLCATVGLPRPYNEQFFGPGTRLTVL.

The chain combines TRBV5-1 with TRBJ2-3; no clear D. Trimming stripped 3 bases from V and 2 bases from J, with 7 bases between. The germline V gene encodes CDR1 SGHRS and CDR2 YFSETQ. The CDR3 is 13 residues long. CDR3 sequence (DNA): TGCGCCAGCAGCTCCATCCCCACAGATACGCAGTATTTT. Protein product: CASSSIPTDTQYF.